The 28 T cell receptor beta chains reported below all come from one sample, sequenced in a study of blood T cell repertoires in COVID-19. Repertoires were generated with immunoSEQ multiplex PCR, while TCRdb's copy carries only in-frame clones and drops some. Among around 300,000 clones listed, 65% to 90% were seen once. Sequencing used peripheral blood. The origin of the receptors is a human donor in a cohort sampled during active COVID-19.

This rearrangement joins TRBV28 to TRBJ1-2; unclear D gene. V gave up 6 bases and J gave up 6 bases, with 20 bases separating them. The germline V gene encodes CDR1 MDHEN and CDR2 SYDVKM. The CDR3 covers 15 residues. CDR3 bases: TGTGCCAGCAGCTATGAGCTTTCGTTCTATGATGGCTACACCTTC. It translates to CASSYELSFYDGYTF.

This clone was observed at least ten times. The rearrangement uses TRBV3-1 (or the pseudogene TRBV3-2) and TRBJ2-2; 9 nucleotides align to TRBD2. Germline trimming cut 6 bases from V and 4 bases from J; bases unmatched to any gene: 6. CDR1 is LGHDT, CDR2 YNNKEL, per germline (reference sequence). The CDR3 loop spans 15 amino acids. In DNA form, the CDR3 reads TGTGCCAGCAGGGGAGCGGGAGGCCTCACCGGGGAGCTGTTTTTT. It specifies CASRGAGGLTGELFF.

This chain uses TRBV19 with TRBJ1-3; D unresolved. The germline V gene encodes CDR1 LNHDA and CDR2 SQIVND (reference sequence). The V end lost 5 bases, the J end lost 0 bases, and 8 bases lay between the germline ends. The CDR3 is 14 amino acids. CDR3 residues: CASSRHLSGNTIYF. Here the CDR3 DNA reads TGTGCCAGTAGTCGACACCTCTCTGGAAACACCATATATTTT.

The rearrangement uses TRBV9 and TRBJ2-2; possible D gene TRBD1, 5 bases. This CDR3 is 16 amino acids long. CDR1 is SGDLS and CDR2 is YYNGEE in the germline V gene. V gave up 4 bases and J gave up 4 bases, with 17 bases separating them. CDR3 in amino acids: CASSFTTGGTTGELFF. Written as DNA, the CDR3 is TGTGCCAGCAGCTTTACAACAGGCGGAACCACCGGGGAGCTGTTTTTT.

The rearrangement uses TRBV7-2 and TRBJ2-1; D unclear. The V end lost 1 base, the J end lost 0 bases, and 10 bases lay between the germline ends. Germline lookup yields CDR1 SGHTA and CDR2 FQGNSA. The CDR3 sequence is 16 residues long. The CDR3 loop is CASSLDGTGSYNEQFF. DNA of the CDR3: TGTGCCAGCAGCTTAGATGGTACGGGCTCCTACAATGAGCAGTTCTTC.

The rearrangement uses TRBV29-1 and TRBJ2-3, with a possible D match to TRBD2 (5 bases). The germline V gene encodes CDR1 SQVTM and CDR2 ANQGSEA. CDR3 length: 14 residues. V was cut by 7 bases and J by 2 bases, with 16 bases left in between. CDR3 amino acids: CSGSRLADTDTQYF. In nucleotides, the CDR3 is TGCAGCGGATCGCGGCTAGCAGACACAGATACGCAGTATTTT.

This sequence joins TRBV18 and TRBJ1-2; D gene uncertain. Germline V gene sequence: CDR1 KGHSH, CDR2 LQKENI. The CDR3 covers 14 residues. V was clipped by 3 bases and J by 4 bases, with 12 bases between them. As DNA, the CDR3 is TGTGCCAGCTCACCGGGCCAGAGCTTCTATGGCTACACCTTC. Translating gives CASSPGQSFYGYTF.

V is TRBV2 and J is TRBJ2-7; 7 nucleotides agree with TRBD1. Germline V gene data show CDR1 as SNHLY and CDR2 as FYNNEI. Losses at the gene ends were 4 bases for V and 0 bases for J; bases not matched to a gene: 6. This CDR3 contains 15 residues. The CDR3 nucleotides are TGTGCCAGCAGTGGAGGGGGCGTTAGCTCCTACGAGCAGTACTTC. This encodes CASSGGGVSSYEQYF.

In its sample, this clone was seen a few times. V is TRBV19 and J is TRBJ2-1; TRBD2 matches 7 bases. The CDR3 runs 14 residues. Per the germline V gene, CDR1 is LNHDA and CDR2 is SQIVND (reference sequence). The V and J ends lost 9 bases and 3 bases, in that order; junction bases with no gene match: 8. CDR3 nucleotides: TGTGCCAGCGGAAGGGAGGGCCGCTACAATGAGCAGTTCTTC. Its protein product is CASGREGRYNEQFF.

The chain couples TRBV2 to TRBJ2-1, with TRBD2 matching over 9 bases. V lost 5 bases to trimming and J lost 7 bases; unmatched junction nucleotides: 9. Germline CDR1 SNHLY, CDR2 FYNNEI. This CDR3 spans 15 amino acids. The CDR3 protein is CASSPPSGRYNEQFF. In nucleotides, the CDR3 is TGTGCCAGCAGTCCCCCCAGCGGGAGGTATAATGAGCAGTTCTTC.

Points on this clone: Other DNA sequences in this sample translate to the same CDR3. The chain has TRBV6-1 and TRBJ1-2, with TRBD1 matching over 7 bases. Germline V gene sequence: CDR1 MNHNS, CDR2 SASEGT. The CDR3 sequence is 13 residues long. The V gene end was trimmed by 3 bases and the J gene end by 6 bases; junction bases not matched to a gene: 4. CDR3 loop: CASSETGRDGYTF. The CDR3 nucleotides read TGTGCCAGCAGTGAGACAGGGAGAGATGGCTACACCTTC.

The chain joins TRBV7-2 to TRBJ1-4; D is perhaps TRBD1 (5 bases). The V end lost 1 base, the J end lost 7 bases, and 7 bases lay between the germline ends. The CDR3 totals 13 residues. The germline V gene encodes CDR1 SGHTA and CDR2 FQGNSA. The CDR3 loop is CASSLVGGEKLFF. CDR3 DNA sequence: TGTGCCAGCAGCTTAGTCGGGGGTGAAAAACTGTTTTTT.

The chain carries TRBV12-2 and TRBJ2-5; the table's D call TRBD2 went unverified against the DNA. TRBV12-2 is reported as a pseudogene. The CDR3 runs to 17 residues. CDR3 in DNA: TGTGCAAGTCGCCCCTTCGGGGAGCGGGACCGGGGGGAGACCCAGTACTTC. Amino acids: CASRPFGERDRGETQYF.

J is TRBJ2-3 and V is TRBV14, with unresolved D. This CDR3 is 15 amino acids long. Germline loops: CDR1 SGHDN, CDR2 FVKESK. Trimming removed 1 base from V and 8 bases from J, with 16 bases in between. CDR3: CASSQGGVGTGTQYF. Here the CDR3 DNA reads TGTGCCAGCAGCCAAGGCGGTGTAGGCACGGGTACGCAGTATTTT. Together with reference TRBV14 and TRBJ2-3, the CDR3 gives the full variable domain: EAGVTQFPSHSVIEKGQTVTLRCDPISGHDNLYWYRRVMGKEIKFLLHFVKESKQDESGMPNNRFLAERTGGTYSTLKVQPAELEDSGVYFCASSQGGVGTGTQYFGPGTRLTVL.

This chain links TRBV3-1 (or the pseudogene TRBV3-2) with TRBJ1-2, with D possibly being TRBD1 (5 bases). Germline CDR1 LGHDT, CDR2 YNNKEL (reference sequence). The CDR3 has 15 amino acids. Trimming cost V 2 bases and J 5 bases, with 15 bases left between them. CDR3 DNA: TGTGCCAGCAGCCAAACTACTAATGGGGGGTATGGCTACACCTTC. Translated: CASSQTTNGGYGYTF.

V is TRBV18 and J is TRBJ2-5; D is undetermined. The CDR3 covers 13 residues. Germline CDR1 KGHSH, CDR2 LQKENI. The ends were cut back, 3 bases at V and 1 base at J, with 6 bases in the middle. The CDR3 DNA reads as TGTGCCAGCTCACCGCAGATCCAAGAGACCCAGTACTTC. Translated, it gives CASSPQIQETQYF.

The CDR3 here is CASSFPTLGEQYF. Written as DNA, the CDR3 is TGTGCCAGCAGTTTCCCTACACTAGGGGAGCAGTACTTC. This chain links TRBV28 with TRBJ2-7; D is perhaps TRBD2 (5 bases). This CDR3 is 13 amino acids long. In germline, CDR1 is MDHEN, CDR2 SYDVKM. V was shortened by 3 bases and J by 7 bases, with 13 bases between the two germline ends.

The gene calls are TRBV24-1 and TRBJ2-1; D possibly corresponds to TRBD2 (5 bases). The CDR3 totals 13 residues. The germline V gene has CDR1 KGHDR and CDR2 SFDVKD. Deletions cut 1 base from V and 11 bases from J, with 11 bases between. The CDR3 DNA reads TGTGCCACCAGTGATTTTCTTAGCGTCCAGCAGTTCTTC. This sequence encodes CATSDFLSVQQFF.

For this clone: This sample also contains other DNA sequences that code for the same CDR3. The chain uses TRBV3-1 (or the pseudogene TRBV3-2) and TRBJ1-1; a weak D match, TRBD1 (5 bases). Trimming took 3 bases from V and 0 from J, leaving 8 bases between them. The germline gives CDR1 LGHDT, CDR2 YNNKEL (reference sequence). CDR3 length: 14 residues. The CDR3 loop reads CASSQGGLNTEAFF. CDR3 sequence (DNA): TGTGCCAGCAGCCAGGGGGGACTGAACACTGAAGCTTTCTTT.

CDR3 DNA: TGTGCCAGCAGAGAGGGGGTTACGCAGTATTTT. The encoded protein is CASREGVTQYF. The V gene is TRBV12-3 or TRBV12-4, the J gene TRBJ2-3, with D perhaps matching TRBD1 (6 bases). The V gene lost 6 bases and the J gene lost 8 bases, with 9 bases spanning the gap. This CDR3 comprises 11 residues.

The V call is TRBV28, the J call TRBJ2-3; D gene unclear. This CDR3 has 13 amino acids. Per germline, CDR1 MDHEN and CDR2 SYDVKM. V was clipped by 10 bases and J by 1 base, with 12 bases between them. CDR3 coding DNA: TGTGCCACCCTCGACTGGGGCACAGATACGCAGTATTTT. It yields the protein CATLDWGTDTQYF.

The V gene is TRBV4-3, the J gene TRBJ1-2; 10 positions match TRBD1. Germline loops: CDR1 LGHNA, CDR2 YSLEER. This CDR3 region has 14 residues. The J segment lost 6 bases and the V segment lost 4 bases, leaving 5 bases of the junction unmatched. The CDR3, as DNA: TGCGCCAGCAGCCGTCGACAGGGGGCCAATGGCTACACCTTC. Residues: CASSRRQGANGYTF.

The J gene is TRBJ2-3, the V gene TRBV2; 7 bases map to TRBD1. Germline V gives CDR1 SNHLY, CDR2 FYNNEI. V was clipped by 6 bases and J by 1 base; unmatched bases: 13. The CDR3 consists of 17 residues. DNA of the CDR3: TGTGCCAGCAGGTCTGGCAGGGGGAGTGGAGGCACAGATACGCAGTATTTT. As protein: CASRSGRGSGGTDTQYF.

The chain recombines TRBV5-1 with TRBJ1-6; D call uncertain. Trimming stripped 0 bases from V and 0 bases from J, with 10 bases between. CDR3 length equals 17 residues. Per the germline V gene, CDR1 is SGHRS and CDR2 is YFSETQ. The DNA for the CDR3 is TGCGCCAGCAGCTTGGGCAGTCCAAGCTCCTATAATTCACCCCTCCACTTT. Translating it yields CASSLGSPSSYNSPLHF.

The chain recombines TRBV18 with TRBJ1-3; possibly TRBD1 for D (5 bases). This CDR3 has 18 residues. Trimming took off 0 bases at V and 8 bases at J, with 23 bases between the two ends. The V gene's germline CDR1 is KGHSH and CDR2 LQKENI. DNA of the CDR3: TGTGCCAGCTCACCACCTTTAACAGGCCTTTCAATCCCGGACACCATATATTTT. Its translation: CASSPPLTGLSIPDTIYF.

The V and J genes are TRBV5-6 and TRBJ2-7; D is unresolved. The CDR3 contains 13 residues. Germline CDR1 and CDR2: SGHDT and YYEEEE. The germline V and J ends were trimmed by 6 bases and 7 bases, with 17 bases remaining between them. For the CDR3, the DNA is TGTGCCAGCAACCGAGGATCTTCGTGGGAGCAGTACTTC. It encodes CASNRGSSWEQYF.

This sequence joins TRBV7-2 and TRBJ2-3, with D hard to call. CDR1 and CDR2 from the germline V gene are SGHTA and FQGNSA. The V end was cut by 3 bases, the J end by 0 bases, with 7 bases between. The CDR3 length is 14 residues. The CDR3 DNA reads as TGTGCCAGCAGCTTTGTCTCCAGCACAGATACGCAGTATTTT. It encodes CASSFVSSTDTQYF.

The CDR3: CASSLAELYQETQYF. The CDR3 region has the DNA TGTGCCAGCAGCTTAGCGGAGCTGTACCAAGAGACCCAGTACTTC. This chain uses TRBV7-6 with TRBJ2-5, with D uncertain. The V and J ends lost 0 bases and 0 bases respectively, with 8 bases between them. This CDR3 is built from 15 residues. CDR1 and CDR2 (germline): SGHVS, FNYEAQ.